The 19 T cell receptor beta chains below come from one sample, sequenced in a study of lymphopenia after photon versus proton radiotherapy. Here immunoSEQ multiplex PCR was the method, and the copy in TCRdb shows in-frame clones only, minus some. The sample consists of approximately 3,800 clones, roughly two thirds of them appearing once. This specimen consisted of peripheral blood, obtained from a patient treated with proton-based radiotherapy. Receptors were obtained from an elderly man with esophageal cancer.

V and J are TRBV11-3 and TRBJ1-6, with a tentative D call TRBD1 (6 bases). Trimming removed 6 bases from V and 5 bases from J, with 14 bases in between. The germline V gene has CDR1 SGHNT and CDR2 YENEEA. The CDR3 runs to 15 residues. CDR3 DNA: TGTGCCAGCAGAGACCAGGGGTTAAATAATTCACCCCTCCACTTT. Protein sequence: CASRDQGLNNSPLHF.

This clone was counted once. The chain recombines TRBV5-3 with TRBJ2-5; D gene uncertain. TRBV5-3 is labeled an ORF, and its function is uncertain. V lost 0 bases and J 0 bases, leaving 9 bases between the germline ends. This CDR3 has 15 amino acids. The CDR3 DNA sequence: TGTGCCAGAAGCTTGGTTGTGGTAAACCAAGAGACCCAGTACTTC. This gives the protein CARSLVVVNQETQYF.

The rearrangement links TRBV5-1 to TRBJ1-4, with TRBD1 matching 8 bases. J was trimmed by 0 bases and V by 2 bases; bases with no gene match: 6. The CDR3 spans 17 residues. The V gene's germline CDR1 is SGHRS and CDR2 YFSETQ. The CDR3 is CASSLPGTGTTNEKLFF. The CDR3 coding sequence is TGCGCCAGCAGCTTACCCGGGACAGGTACAACTAATGAAAAACTGTTTTTT.

The chain links TRBV5-1 to TRBJ2-7; D not resolved. The ends were cut back, 2 bases at V and 4 bases at J, with 4 bases in the middle. Per the germline V gene, CDR1 is SGHRS and CDR2 is YFSETQ. This CDR3 spans 11 amino acids. DNA of the CDR3: TGCGCCAGCAGCTTCGGATACGAGCAGTACTTC. This translates into CASSFGYEQYF.

This chain connects TRBV12-5 to TRBJ2-1; tentatively, D is TRBD1 or TRBD2 (6 bases each). CDR3 length: 16 residues. CDR1 and CDR2 (germline): LGHNT, FRNRAP. The ends were cut back, 5 bases at V and 3 bases at J, with 17 bases in the middle. CDR3 loop: CASGLENGGLYNEQFF. In DNA, the CDR3 is TGTGCTAGTGGTCTGGAAAATGGGGGGCTCTACAATGAGCAGTTCTTC.

The rearrangement joins TRBV27 to TRBJ1-1, with D unclear. Per germline, CDR1 MNHEY and CDR2 SMNVEV (reference sequence). The CDR3 consists of 13 residues. V lost 5 bases to trimming and J lost 11 bases, with 18 bases between them. The CDR3 region has the DNA TGTGCCAGCAGTCGCGACCGGGGTTGGTTGGCTTTCTTT. Translation: CASSRDRGWLAFF.

The chain joins TRBV9 to TRBJ1-2; weak D call: TRBD1 (6 bases). Trimming left V 0 bases short and J 8 bases short, with 17 bases between. The CDR3 spans 15 residues. The germline V gene has CDR1 SGDLS and CDR2 YYNGEE. In nucleotides, the CDR3 is TGTGCCAGCAGCGTAGTGGAATACAGGGTGGGGGGCTACACCTTC. Its protein product is CASSVVEYRVGGYTF.

This clone was picked up one time. J is TRBJ1-1 and V is TRBV5-1; no clear D. The CDR3 contains 11 residues. Trimming removed 5 bases at V and 6 bases at J, with 8 bases between. The germline CDR1 and CDR2 sequences are SGHRS and YFSETQ. CDR3 DNA: TGCGCCAGCAGTCCAGGAGCTGAAGCTTTCTTT. It encodes CASSPGAEAFF.

The chain couples TRBV4-1 to TRBJ2-5; no clear D. This CDR3 has 15 residues. The V and J ends lost 0 bases and 0 bases respectively, with 8 bases between them. Per germline, CDR1 MGHRA and CDR2 YSYEKL. CDR3 in DNA: TGCGCCAGCAGCCAAGAAGTTCGGTACCAAGAGACCCAGTACTTC. Its translation is CASSQEVRYQETQYF.

The genes are TRBV4-2 and TRBJ2-7, with 7 positions matching TRBD1. This CDR3 comprises 15 residues. Germline lookup yields CDR1 LGHNA and CDR2 YNFKEQ. Trimming at V came to 1 base and at J to 4 bases, leaving 7 bases not matched to a gene. The CDR3 nucleotides read TGTGCCAGCAGCCAAGGTGGGGACAGCCTTTACGAGCAGTACTTC. The encoded protein is CASSQGGDSLYEQYF.

J is TRBJ2-5 and V is TRBV21-1; TRBD2, as called in the table, went unchecked against the DNA. TRBV21-1 is a documented pseudogene. The CDR3 totals 14 residues. The CDR3 protein is CASSLSRGGETQYF. CDR3 sequence (DNA): TGTGCCAGCAGCCTCTCACGGGGAGGGGAGACCCAGTACTTC.

The chain employs TRBV5-4 and TRBJ1-2; 7 positions agree with TRBD1. The CDR3 loop spans 17 amino acids. J lost 5 bases, V lost 4 bases, and 17 bases had no gene match. CDR1 is SGHNT and CDR2 is YYREEE in the germline V gene (reference sequence). CDR3 sequence: CASSQISLAGGQYGYTF. The CDR3 bases are TGTGCCAGCAGCCAAATTTCCCTCGCAGGGGGTCAGTATGGCTACACCTTC.

The chain links TRBV7-8 to TRBJ2-1; 14 positions match TRBD2. V shed 5 bases and J 10 bases; nucleotides not matched to a gene: 10. The germline gives CDR1 SGHVS, CDR2 FQNEAQ. This CDR3 spans 16 amino acids. For the CDR3, the DNA is TGTGCCAGCAGCATACCCGGGACTAGCGGGAGCGAAGAGCAGTTCTTC. Protein sequence: CASSIPGTSGSEEQFF.

V and J are TRBV5-1 and TRBJ1-5, with 7 positions matching TRBD1. This CDR3 has 16 residues. J was trimmed by 5 bases and V by 1 base; bases with no gene match: 9. Germline assignment: CDR1 SGHRS and CDR2 YFSETQ. The CDR3 spells CASSLRGDSWDQPQHF. In DNA, the CDR3 is TGCGCCAGCAGCTTGAGGGGGGACAGCTGGGATCAGCCCCAGCATTTT.

This rearrangement joins TRBV19 to TRBJ2-5; D gene ambiguous. V was cut by 2 bases and J by 5 bases, with 6 bases left in between. Germline lookup yields CDR1 LNHDA and CDR2 SQIVND (reference sequence). The CDR3 totals 12 residues. Here the CDR3 DNA reads TGTGCCAGTAGTATAAACGGGGAGACCCAGTACTTC. Translation: CASSINGETQYF.

With regard to this clone: A far larger clone is a single base away, which makes a read error likely. This chain uses TRBV7-4 with TRBJ1-3, with D unresolved. Germline V gene sequence: CDR1 SGHVT, CDR2 SQSDAQ. CDR3 length: 16 amino acids. The ends were cut back, 2 bases at V and 2 bases at J, with 13 bases in the middle. The CDR3 DNA reads TGTGCCAGCAGCTTAACGGGAGGAAACCCTGGAAACACCATATATTTT. Amino acids: CASSLTGGNPGNTIYF.

Only a few counts were recorded for this clone. The chain recombines TRBV4-1 with TRBJ2-7; D is possibly TRBD2 (7 bases). The CDR3 spans 15 residues. CDR1 and CDR2 from the germline V gene are MGHRA and YSYEKL. The V end lost 4 bases, the J end lost 3 bases, and 16 bases lay between the germline ends. CDR3 in DNA: TGCGCCAGCAGCCCCGGGGCGGGGGCGATCTACGAGCAGTACTTC. Translated: CASSPGAGAIYEQYF.

V and J are TRBV5-5 and TRBJ2-7; D might be TRBD2 (6 bases). The CDR3 extends over 15 amino acids. Trimming left V 1 base short and J 0 bases short, with 11 bases between. Germline V lookup: CDR1 SGHKS, CDR2 YYEKEE (reference sequence). The CDR3 spells CASSLWDSFSYEQYF. In DNA, the CDR3 is TGTGCCAGCAGCTTGTGGGACTCTTTCTCCTACGAGCAGTACTTC. Full variable domain (rest looked up from reference TRBV5-5 and TRBJ2-7): DAGVTQSPTHLIKTRGQQVTLRCSPISGHKSVSWYQQVLGQGPQFIFQYYEKEERGRGNFPDRFSARQFPNYSSELNVNALLLGDSALYLCASSLWDSFSYEQYFGPGTRLTVT.

By share of the sample, this clone is medium-sized (0.01 to 0.1%). V and J are TRBV19 and TRBJ2-2, with D possibly TRBD1 on 6 matching bases. The V end was cut by 5 bases, the J end by 9 bases, with 13 bases between. This CDR3 is built from 13 residues. Germline CDR1 reads LNHDA; CDR2 reads SQIVND (reference sequence). The CDR3 reads CASSAEGVRELFF. The CDR3 DNA is TGTGCCAGTAGTGCCGAGGGGGTGCGGGAGCTGTTTTTT.